The 25 T cell receptor beta chains presented below share a single source sample, sequenced in a study of cytomegalovirus exposure and HLA in healthy donors. PCR involved 60 Vbeta and 13 Jbeta primers. Only in-frame clones appear in the TCRdb table, and some are missing; sequencing was by immunoSEQ multiplex PCR. The sample yields 70,000 to 95,000 clones, around 81% seen once. Material: PBMCs. All receptors derive from a man aged 18 to 30 in good health and CMV-seronegative.

This clone was found once. The V and J genes are TRBV19 and TRBJ2-6; perhaps TRBD2 as D (6 bases). The CDR3 runs to 19 residues. The germline V and J ends were trimmed by 6 bases and 4 bases, with 25 bases remaining between them. The germline CDR1 and CDR2 sequences are LNHDA and SQIVND (reference sequence). The CDR3 DNA is TGTGCCAGTAGAGGAGGGGTAAGGGACCCTCTGGCCGGGGCCAACGTCCTGACTTTC. It is translated as CASRGGVRDPLAGANVLTF.

The chain uses TRBV4-2 and TRBJ2-4, with D maybe TRBD1 (6 bases). V was trimmed by 4 bases and J by 1 base, leaving 14 bases between them. The V gene's germline CDR1 is LGHNA and CDR2 YNFKEQ. The length of the CDR3 is 16 residues. The CDR3 DNA reads as TGTGCCAGCAGCCGGCAGGGGAATGAGGCCAAAAACATTCAGTACTTC. Its translation: CASSRQGNEAKNIQYF.

The chain has TRBV5-6 and TRBJ1-2; D possibly corresponds to TRBD1 (6 bases). This CDR3 has 14 amino acids. Germline loops: CDR1 SGHDT, CDR2 YYEEEE. V lost 4 bases and J lost 3, with 13 bases in between. Written as DNA, the CDR3 is TGTGCCAGCAGCGTGGATAGGGGGTACTATGGCTACACCTTC. It yields the protein CASSVDRGYYGYTF.

This rearrangement joins TRBV19 to TRBJ1-6; D possibly corresponds to TRBD1 (5 bases). CDR3 length equals 12 residues. V shed 9 bases and J shed 9 bases, with 12 bases lying between them. Germline CDR1 and CDR2: LNHDA and SQIVND (reference sequence). This CDR3 is CASSEGSSPLHF. The DNA of the CDR3 is TGTGCCAGCTCGGAGGGGTCTTCACCCCTCCACTTT.

The chain couples TRBV7-9 to TRBJ2-7, with 8 bases matching TRBD2. The CDR3 covers 13 residues. V dropped 5 bases and J dropped 1; count of bases not matched to a gene: 1. Germline CDR1 and CDR2: SEHNR and FQNEAQ (reference sequence). CDR3 nucleotides: TGTGCCAGCAGCCGGGGGGGGTCCTACGAGCAGTACTTC. Translation gives CASSRGGSYEQYF.

V usage is TRBV6-1 and J usage is TRBJ2-7, with TRBD1 matching 9 bases. The CDR3 extends over 13 amino acids. CDR1 is MNHNS and CDR2 is SASEGT in the germline V gene. V dropped 8 bases and J dropped 7; count of bases not matched to a gene: 9. This CDR3 reads CASRDRDLWEQYF. The CDR3 DNA reads as TGTGCCAGCCGGGACAGGGACCTTTGGGAGCAGTACTTC.

This clone came up a few times. V and J are TRBV2 and TRBJ2-3; 8 nucleotides line up with TRBD1. Germline V CDR1 and CDR2: SNHLY, FYNNEI. V shed 7 bases and J 1 base; nucleotides not matched to a gene: 7. This CDR3 is built from 15 residues. This chain's CDR3 is CASTEARGRTDTQYF. CDR3 sequence (DNA): TGTGCCAGCACTGAGGCCAGGGGGCGCACAGATACGCAGTATTTT.

The chain combines TRBV2 with TRBJ1-2, with D perhaps matching TRBD1 (5 bases). CDR3 length equals 15 residues. Germline V CDR1 and CDR2: SNHLY, FYNNEI. Trimming left V 2 bases short and J 9 bases short, with 19 bases between. The CDR3 loop is CASSELRTRDVSYTF. Here the CDR3 DNA reads TGTGCCAGCAGTGAACTCCGGACACGAGACGTCAGCTACACCTTC.

The rearrangement links TRBV5-6 to TRBJ1-2, with TRBD1 identical over 9 bases. CDR1 SGHDT and CDR2 YYEEEE come from the germline V gene. The V gene end was trimmed by 3 bases and the J gene end by 5 bases; junction bases not matched to a gene: 5. The CDR3 contains 14 residues. CDR3 loop: CASSSRQGGYGYTF. The CDR3 bases are TGTGCCAGCAGCTCTCGACAGGGGGGTTATGGCTACACCTTC.

The chain employs TRBV19 and TRBJ2-1; possibly TRBD2 for D (5 bases). The CDR3 totals 16 residues. The V gene lost 1 base and the J gene lost 4 bases, with 14 bases spanning the gap. CDR1 and CDR2 (germline): LNHDA, SQIVND (reference sequence). The CDR3 region has the DNA TGTGCCAGTAGTATAGGATCGGCGAGAGGGTACAATGAGCAGTTCTTC. Protein product: CASSIGSARGYNEQFF.

J is TRBJ2-5 and V is TRBV2, with a tentative D call TRBD2 (6 bases). V lost 3 bases and J lost 4, with 12 bases in between. The germline gives CDR1 SNHLY, CDR2 FYNNEI. The CDR3 is 14 amino acids. The CDR3 DNA follows: TGTGCCAGCAGTGAGCGGGGATGGGGAGAGACCCAGTACTTC. Translated, it gives CASSERGWGETQYF.

In regard to this clone: A read error may produce the germline difference seen at one junction end. The chain recombines TRBV7-7 with TRBJ2-7; 9 bases align to TRBD1. Germline V gene data show CDR1 as SSHAT and CDR2 as FNYEAQ (reference sequence). CDR3 size: 15 residues. The CDR3 DNA reads TGTGCTAGCAGCTTAGCCCCGGGACAGGGCTACGAGCAGTACTTC. It yields the protein CASSLAPGQGYEQYF.

V is TRBV5-1 and J is TRBJ2-5; D uncertain. V lost 2 bases to trimming and J lost 4 bases, with 15 bases between them. This CDR3 contains 15 residues. Germline values: CDR1 SGHRS, CDR2 YFSETQ. This chain's CDR3 is CASSLGLGRRETQYF. CDR3 coding DNA: TGCGCCAGCAGCTTAGGCCTAGGAAGGAGAGAGACCCAGTACTTC.

This CDR3 is CASSDGTGGPEYEQYF. Written as DNA, the CDR3 is TGCGCCAGCAGTGATGGGACAGGGGGCCCAGAGTACGAGCAGTACTTC. V and J are TRBV10-1 and TRBJ2-7, with 12 bases matching TRBD1. The CDR3 has 16 residues. The germline V gene encodes CDR1 WNHNN and CDR2 SYGVQD (reference sequence). V was pared by 3 bases and J by 4 bases, with 7 bases of the junction left unmatched.

The gene calls are TRBV9 and TRBJ2-1; TRBD2 agrees at 9 bases. With 0 bases clipped from V and 4 bases from J, the junction kept 2 bases outside the gene matches. The CDR3 has 15 amino acids. CDR1 and CDR2 from the germline V gene are SGDLS and YYNGEE. This CDR3 is CASSVASGKYNEQFF. CDR3 sequence (DNA): TGTGCCAGCAGCGTAGCTAGCGGGAAATACAATGAGCAGTTCTTC.

The genes are TRBV25-1 and TRBJ2-7; tentative D call: TRBD2 (5 bases). Germline CDR1 and CDR2: MGHDK and SYGVNS. Trimming cost V 5 bases and J 1 base, with 6 bases left between them. This CDR3 is 12 amino acids long. For the CDR3, the DNA is TGTGCCAGCAGTCGGACTTCCTACGAGCAGTACTTC. Translation gives CASSRTSYEQYF.

The rearrangement links TRBV11-2 to TRBJ2-7, with 10 bases that match TRBD1. The CDR3 is 15 amino acids. Germline V gene data show CDR1 as SGHAT and CDR2 as FQNNGV. J lost 7 bases, V lost 4 bases, and 10 bases had no gene match. CDR3 nucleotide sequence: TGTGCCAGCAGCTGGGGAGGGGACAGGGGCGGTGAGCAGTACTTC. Translated: CASSWGGDRGGEQYF.

The V gene is TRBV30, the J gene TRBJ1-1; unclear D gene. The germline V gene has CDR1 GTSNPN and CDR2 SVGIG (reference sequence). This CDR3 has 13 residues. Trimming cost V 3 bases and J 1 base, with 9 bases left between them. CDR3 coding DNA: TGTGCCTGGAGGCTGCAGGAGAACACTGAAGCTTTCTTT. It specifies CAWRLQENTEAFF. Drawing the rest from reference TRBV30 and TRBJ1-1, the complete variable domain is SQTIHQWPATLVQPVGSPLSLECTVEGTSNPNLYWYRQAAGRGLQLLFYSVGIGQISSEVPQNLSASRPQDRQFILSSKKLLLSDSGFYLCAWRLQENTEAFFGQGTRLTVV.

The chain combines TRBV9 with TRBJ1-5, with 7 bases lining up with TRBD1. V dropped 4 bases and J dropped 5; count of bases not matched to a gene: 6. Germline V CDR1 and CDR2: SGDLS, YYNGEE. This CDR3 contains 14 residues. CDR3 in amino acids: CASSPGQEHQPQHF. CDR3 DNA sequence: TGTGCCAGCAGCCCCGGACAGGAGCATCAGCCCCAGCATTTT.

The genes are TRBV19 and TRBJ1-5, with no clear D. Between the trimmed V and J ends, which lost 4 bases and 0 bases, there was a span of 13 bases. The CDR3 runs 16 residues. CDR1 is LNHDA and CDR2 is SQIVND in the germline V gene (reference sequence). The CDR3 DNA reads as TGTGCCAGTAGTAGGGTGTGGGAGTATAGCAATCAGCCCCAGCATTTT. This codes for CASSRVWEYSNQPQHF.

V and J are TRBV9 and TRBJ2-5, with D possibly TRBD2 on 6 matching bases. The V gene's germline CDR1 is SGDLS and CDR2 YYNGEE. The CDR3 is 15 residues long. Trimming took 2 bases from V and 5 from J, leaving 16 bases between them. CDR3 region: CASSVGGVTGETQYF. In DNA, the CDR3 is TGTGCCAGCAGCGTTGGCGGGGTCACGGGGGAGACCCAGTACTTC.

The CDR3: CASRIQGNTEAFF. The CDR3 DNA is TGTGCCAGCAGGATCCAGGGGAACACTGAAGCTTTCTTT. The chain carries TRBV27 and TRBJ1-1; perhaps TRBD1 as D (5 bases). The CDR3 sequence is 13 residues long. Germline V gives CDR1 MNHEY, CDR2 SMNVEV (reference sequence). Trimming took off 6 bases at V and 1 base at J, with 9 bases between the two ends.

The rearrangement links TRBV5-1 to TRBJ2-5, with TRBD1 identical over 8 bases. The V gene end was trimmed by 2 bases and the J gene end by 4 bases; junction bases not matched to a gene: 7. The CDR3 is 15 residues long. Germline V lookup: CDR1 SGHRS, CDR2 YFSETQ. The CDR3 DNA sequence: TGCGCCAGCAGCTTTACAGCAGGGGGCCGAGAGACCCAGTACTTC. Protein product: CASSFTAGGRETQYF. The full variable domain, rest sourced from reference TRBV5-1 and TRBJ2-5, is KAGVTQTPRYLIKTRGQQVTLSCSPISGHRSVSWYQQTPGQGLQFLFEYFSETQRNKGNFPGRFSGRQFSNSRSEMNVSTLELGDSALYLCASSFTAGGRETQYFGPGTRLLVL.

V usage is TRBV11-2 and J usage is TRBJ2-3, with D possibly TRBD2 on 6 matching bases. The germline V gene has CDR1 SGHAT and CDR2 FQNNGV. This CDR3 has 17 amino acids. Trimming shortened V by 4 bases and J by 1 base, and 18 bases separated the two germline ends. As DNA, the CDR3 is TGTGCCAGCAGCTCCCGGGACTGGGTGTGGGGCACAGATACGCAGTATTTT. Protein product: CASSSRDWVWGTDTQYF.

This sequence joins TRBV5-6 and TRBJ1-2; 12 bases are shared with TRBD1. The CDR3 spans 14 residues. In germline, CDR1 is SGHDT, CDR2 YYEEEE. Trimming took 6 bases from V and 7 from J; bases not matched to a gene: 7. The CDR3: CASNTGTGGFGYTF. The CDR3 nucleotides are TGTGCCAGCAACACCGGGACAGGGGGCTTTGGCTACACCTTC. The full variable domain, rest sourced from reference TRBV5-6 and TRBJ1-2, is DAGVTQSPTHLIKTRGQQVTLRCSPKSGHDTVSWYQQALGQGPQFIFQYYEEEERQRGNFPDRFSGHQFPNYSSELNVNALLLGDSALYLCASNTGTGGFGYTFGSGTRLTVV.